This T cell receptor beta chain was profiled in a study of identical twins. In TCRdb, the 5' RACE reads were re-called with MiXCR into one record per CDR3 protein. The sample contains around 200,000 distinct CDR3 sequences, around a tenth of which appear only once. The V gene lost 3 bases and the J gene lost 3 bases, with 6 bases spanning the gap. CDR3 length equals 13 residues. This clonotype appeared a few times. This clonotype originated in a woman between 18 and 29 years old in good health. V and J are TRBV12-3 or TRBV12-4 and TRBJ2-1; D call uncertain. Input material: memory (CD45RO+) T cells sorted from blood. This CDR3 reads CASSFAGYNEQFF. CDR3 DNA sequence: TGTGCCAGCAGTTTTGCAGGCTACAATGAGCAGTTCTTC.